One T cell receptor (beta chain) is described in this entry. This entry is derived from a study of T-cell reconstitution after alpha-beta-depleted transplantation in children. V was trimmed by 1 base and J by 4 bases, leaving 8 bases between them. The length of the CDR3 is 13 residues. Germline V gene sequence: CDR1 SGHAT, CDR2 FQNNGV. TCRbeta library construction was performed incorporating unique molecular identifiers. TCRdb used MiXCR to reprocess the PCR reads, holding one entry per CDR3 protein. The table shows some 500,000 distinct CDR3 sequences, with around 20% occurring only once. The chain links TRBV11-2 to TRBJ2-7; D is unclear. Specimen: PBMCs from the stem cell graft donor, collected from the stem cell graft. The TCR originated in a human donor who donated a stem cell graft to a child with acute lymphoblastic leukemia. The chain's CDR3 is CASSLGFRYEQYF. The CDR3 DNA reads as TGTGCCAGCAGCTTAGGGTTTAGGTACGAGCAGTACTTC.